The present T cell receptor beta chain was sequenced within a study of shared clonotypes between healthy human individuals. Germline V CDR1 and CDR2: MGHRA, YSYEKL. Trimming removed 3 bases from V and 5 bases from J, with 13 bases in between. CDR3 length equals 14 residues. Naive-designated CD8 cells lacked CD45RO, were positively enriched for CCR7, and omitted terminally differentiated effector memory CD45RA+ cells. The table came from immunoSEQ multiplex PCR; TCRdb's copy has only in-frame clones and leaves some out. This table holds over 2 million clones, less than 95% found once. The sequencing sample was made of naive CD8+ T cells sorted from blood. The receptor was derived from a man between 18 and 35 years old in good health. The V call is TRBV4-1, the J call TRBJ1-2; D ambiguous. The DNA of the CDR3 is TGCGCCAGCAGCCAGGATACCGAGGCTTATGGCTACACCTTC. Translating it yields CASSQDTEAYGYTF.